The source of this TCR beta chain is a study of regulatory T cells in long-lasting Graves disease (dated by TCRdb to the early 2020s). At the level of the whole study: Persistent Graves' disease was defined as persistently positive TSH receptor autoantibodies together with antithyroid drug treatment for over 5 years. Persistent Graves' disease patients were compared with newly diagnosed Graves' disease patients by peripheral blood TCR sequencing and RNA sequencing. The study was conducted in China and was registered as a clinical trial. A total of around 35 samples were covered by TCR sequencing, comprising roughly 13 persistent and 20 or so newly diagnosed Graves' disease patients. On average, persistent Graves' disease patients in the clinical cohort had been on antithyroid drugs for approximately ten years.

The library came from multiplex PCR. The instrument given in TCRdb is Illumina HiSeq 4000. CDR3 regions were amplified by Arm-PCR with iRepertoire HTBI primers to construct TCR beta libraries. Gel purification was performed on PCR products prior to sequencing. Per the authors' processing: Gene usage analysis of CDR3 amino acid clonotypes relied on the roughly 64 TRBV and 13 to 15 TRBJ segments identified across samples. Filtered high-quality paired reads were merged into contigs using COPE and FqMerger. BLAST was used to align contigs to IMGT TRBV, TRBD and TRBJ reference genes, and CDR3 was defined according to IMGT. Clonotypes above 0.1% frequency were classified as highly expanded clones. Shannon entropy was used to measure repertoire diversity, and the Gini coefficient was used to measure V-J evenness. A clonotype was considered public if more than one individual shared it. Using fastp trimming at Q25 and MiXCR clonotype assembly, TCRdb reanalyzed the public sequencing data and kept in-frame beta chains. Rows matching on CDR3 protein sequence are summarized as one entry with the most common DNA and genes. For this entry, the V and J calls and clone size follow TCRdb and not the study's own pipeline. Here the sample has over 650,000 distinct CDR3 sequences; 25% to 35% occur a single time. The ten largest clones capture about two fifths of the sample.

As regards this clonotype: It has no known antigen specificity. No base qualities exist here, and no much larger clone lies one base off it.

Results and caveats for the whole study, not just this receptor: Persistent patients shared more public clonotypes among themselves (around 2,500) than newly diagnosed patients did (more than 850). As a limitation, the authors acknowledged that the small sample size may reduce accuracy. Sequencing and analysis were limited to the TCR beta chain. Only peripheral blood was studied, because thyroid tissue, the primary lesion, was inaccessible. Compared with newly diagnosed patients, persistent Graves' disease patients had lower TCR Shannon entropy and fewer highly expanded clones, which suggests clonal expansion. Preferential use of TRBV28, TRBJ1-2 and TRBJ2-5 was observed in persistent disease, whereas TRBV20-1 and TRBJ2-1 were favored in newly diagnosed disease.

The CDR1 and CDR2 encoded by the germline V gene are SGHRS and YFSETQ. The cysteine opens and the phenylalanine closes a CDR3 of 14 amino acids. Only CDR3 DNA is held: 42 bases, read in frame from base 1. V is reduced by 4 bases and J by 4 bases, leaving a spacing of 11 bases between them. This specimen's time point label, interpreted: persistent/refractory GD, antithyroid drugs over 5 years with positive TRAb. For both TCR sequencing and RNA sequencing, RNA was extracted from PBMCs using TRIzol. The diagnosis of Graves' disease was made according to American Thyroid Association guidelines. Recruitment of patients was carried out at an endocrinology department in Xi'an, China. From each patient, nine milliliters of peripheral blood was collected into an EDTA anticoagulant tube. Ficoll Paque Plus density gradient separation was used to isolate PBMCs, and no further T cell sorting was performed. An Agilent 2100 Bioanalyzer and agarose gel were used to assess RNA quality, and a NanoDrop 2000 was used to measure RNA concentration.

Rearrangement joined TRBV5-1 to TRBJ2-2; the D gene is perhaps TRBD1, from 6 matching bases. The sequencing here drew on peripheral blood mononuclear cells (PBMCs), taken when the disease was refractory, from a patient treated with antithyroid drugs. The TCR originated in a female donor with Graves disease. The DNA is TGCGCCAGCAGCGACGGACAGATCACCGGGGAGCTGTTTTTT. Its protein is CASSDGQITGELFF. The CDR3 plus the reference TRBV5-1 and TRBJ2-2 genes for the other parts give the full variable domain: KAGVTQTPRYLIKTRGQQVTLSCSPISGHRSVSWYQQTPGQGLQFLFEYFSETQRNKGNFPGRFSGRQFSNSRSEMNVSTLELGDSALYLCASSDGQITGELFFGEGSRLTVL.